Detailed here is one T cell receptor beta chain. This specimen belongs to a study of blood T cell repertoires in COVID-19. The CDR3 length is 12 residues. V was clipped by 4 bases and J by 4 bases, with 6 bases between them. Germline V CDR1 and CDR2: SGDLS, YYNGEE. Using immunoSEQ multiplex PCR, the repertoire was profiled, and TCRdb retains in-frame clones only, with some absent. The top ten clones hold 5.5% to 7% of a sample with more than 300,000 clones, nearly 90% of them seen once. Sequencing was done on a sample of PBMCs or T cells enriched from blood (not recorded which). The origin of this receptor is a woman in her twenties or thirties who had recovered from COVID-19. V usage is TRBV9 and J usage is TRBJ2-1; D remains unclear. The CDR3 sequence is CASSQLYNEQFF. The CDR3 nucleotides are TGTGCCAGCAGCCAACTGTACAATGAGCAGTTCTTC.